This TCR beta chain was sequenced in a study of T cell responses to AZD1222 COVID-19 vaccine. Overall study findings and caveats: Of the AZD1222 recipients, only 5 to 7 were seropositive at baseline. Variant regions that are unmutated are reportedly the target of nearly half of spike-specific TCRs.

Remarks on this clone: Its antigen is not known.

Trimming pared 5 bases from V and 0 bases from J, leaving 14 bases between. The CDR3 extends over 16 amino acids. The germline gives CDR1 SGHAT, CDR2 FQNNGV. Clones were sequenced by immunoSEQ multiplex PCR, and TCRdb holds only the in-frame ones, with some missing. The table shows more than 75,000 clones, with about 91% occurring only once. The J gene is TRBJ1-5, the V gene TRBV11-2, with a weak D call TRBD1 (6 bases). The sequence was obtained from an adult in good health. Sequences were derived from peripheral blood, sampled on day 0 of AZD1222 vaccination. The CDR3 region is CASSGGGANSNQPQHF. The CDR3 DNA sequence: TGTGCCAGCAGCGGAGGGGGAGCTAATAGCAATCAGCCCCAGCATTTT.